Ten or more counts support the clone carrying this T cell receptor (beta chain). Its target is not known. This entry comes from a study of quantifying T cell responses using KT2 cells. Study overall: Reverse transcription used primers in the TCR alpha and beta constant regions. Study conclusions and caveats: Even the lowest spike-in, about one KT2 cell per 100,000 PBMC, yielded detectable KT2 sequences.

A range of KT2-to-PBMC ratios was made using fixed PBMC numbers. The cDNA 3' end received a ligated oligonucleotide with a UMI. An equimolar mix of RC1.1 and RC1.2 primed the beta chain across TRBC1 and TRBC2. TCRdb itself ran the UMI-ligation and nested PCR reads through MiXCR, one entry per CDR3 protein. The top ten hold roughly 9.7% of the sample, which has around 30,000 distinct CDR3 sequences, approximately 10% seen once. The sequenced sample consisted of PBMCs spiked with cells of the T cell clone KT2. This receptor was taken from a human donor.

The CDR3 is CAWSVTLGNTEAFF. The CDR3, as DNA: TGTGCCTGGAGTGTAACTCTTGGGAACACTGAAGCTTTCTTT. This chain connects TRBV30 to TRBJ1-1; no definite D call. Trimming left V 0 bases short and J 1 base short, with 9 bases between. The CDR3 loop spans 14 amino acids. Germline lookup yields CDR1 GTSNPN and CDR2 SVGIG (reference sequence).